This entry lists 20 T cell receptor beta chains sequenced from one sample in a study of CD8 T cells in ankylosing spondylitis. Broader study findings: Seemingly distinctive of ankylosing spondylitis blood was a TCR beta motif formed by eight highly homologous variants.

MiXCR, applied by TCRdb to the 5' RACE reads, yields one record per CDR3 protein. Among 100,000 or so distinct CDR3 sequences listed, roughly 10% were seen once. No antigen has been identified for these receptors. The sample taken for sequencing was blood, either unsorted or a sorted T cell fraction (not recorded which). These receptors came from a male donor with ankylosing spondylitis.

Notes on this clonotype: This may stem from a read error, because a much larger clone lies one nucleotide away. This rearrangement joins TRBV20-1 to TRBJ2-7; TRBD1 or TRBD2 may be the D gene (5 bases each). In germline, CDR1 is DFQATT, CDR2 SNEGSKA (reference sequence). The CDR3 has 16 residues. The CDR3, as DNA: TGCTGTGCTAGAGGGGCACCAGGGCATCCCGGGTACGAGCAGTACTTC. Protein: CCARGAPGHPGYEQYF.

The gene calls are TRBV7-6 and TRBJ2-7; TRBD2 agrees at 7 bases. V trimming: 0 bases; J trimming: 6 bases; junction bases outside the gene matches: 2. This CDR3 comprises 13 residues. Germline CDR1 and CDR2: SGHVS and FNYEAQ. The CDR3 loop reads CASSLAWGGEQYF. Written as DNA, the CDR3 is TGTGCCAGCAGCTTAGCCTGGGGGGGCGAGCAGTACTTC. Looking up the rest from reference TRBV7-6 and TRBJ2-7 gives the full variable domain: GAGVSQSPRYKVTKRGQDVALRCDPISGHVSLYWYRQALGQGPEFLTYFNYEAQQDKSGLPNDRFSAERPEGSISTLTIQRTEQRDSAMYRCASSLAWGGEQYFGPGTRLTVT.

The chain is built from TRBV7-8 and TRBJ2-3; perhaps TRBD2 as D (5 bases). Trimming shortened V by 0 bases and J by 0 bases, and 13 bases separated the two germline ends. The CDR3 length is 17 residues. Looked up from germline, CDR1 is SGHVS and CDR2 is FQNEAQ. In nucleotides, the CDR3 is TGTGCCAGCAGCTTAGCGCGGGTCGAGACTAGCACAGATACGCAGTATTTT. This sequence encodes CASSLARVETSTDTQYF.

There are many counts of this clonotype. V and J are TRBV7-9 and TRBJ1-3; D call uncertain. This CDR3 spans 14 amino acids. Trimming stripped 5 bases from V and 4 bases from J, with 12 bases between. The germline V gene encodes CDR1 SEHNR and CDR2 FQNEAQ (reference sequence). This CDR3 is CASSLSVSGNTIYF. The DNA for the CDR3 is TGTGCCAGCAGCCTAAGCGTCTCGGGAAACACCATATATTTT.

This clonotype has more than one count but fewer than ten. The chain links TRBV7-9 to TRBJ2-2; 8 bases map to TRBD2. V was pared by 4 bases and J by 7 bases, with 2 bases of the junction left unmatched. This CDR3 region has 13 residues. Germline lookup yields CDR1 SEHNR and CDR2 FQNEAQ (reference sequence). CDR3 in DNA: TGTGCCAGCAGCTCGGGACTAGTCGGGGAGCTGTTTTTT. Residues: CASSSGLVGELFF.

V and J are TRBV20-1 and TRBJ2-7; 7 bases match TRBD2. The CDR3 sequence is 14 residues long. Unmatched junction bases numbered 12, after V lost 3 bases and J lost 7 bases. Germline V gene sequence: CDR1 DFQATT, CDR2 SNEGSKA (reference sequence). In DNA, the CDR3 is TGCAGTGCTAGGTTCCGGCGGGAGAGTGAAGAGCAGTACTTC. It encodes CSARFRRESEEQYF.

This clonotype was seen repeatedly, ten times or more. The rearrangement links TRBV12-3 or TRBV12-4 to TRBJ1-2; D is uncertain. Trimming cost V 7 bases and J 1 base, with 16 bases left between them. The CDR3 is made up of 15 amino acids. The chain's CDR3 is CASTPDGMFNYGYTF. As DNA, the CDR3 is TGTGCCAGCACCCCGGACGGGATGTTTAACTATGGCTACACCTTC.

V usage is TRBV5-1 and J usage is TRBJ2-7; 7 nucleotides agree with TRBD2. CDR3 size: 16 residues. Germline V gene data show CDR1 as SGHRS and CDR2 as YFSETQ. Trimming took 2 bases from V and 2 from J; bases not matched to a gene: 10. CDR3 residues: CASSFQTSLTPYEQYF. As DNA, the CDR3 is TGCGCCAGCAGCTTCCAGACTAGCCTCACTCCCTACGAGCAGTACTTC.

CDR3 DNA: TGTGCCAGCAGCCAGACCCGGCAGGGGGACCAAGAGACCCAGTACTTC. It specifies CASSQTRQGDQETQYF. This chain joins TRBV7-8 and TRBJ2-5; TRBD1 matches at 7 bases. Losses at the gene ends were 5 bases for V and 0 bases for J; bases not matched to a gene: 9. CDR1 is SGHVS, CDR2 FQNEAQ, per germline. This CDR3 contains 16 residues.

This clonotype showed up many times. The chain joins TRBV7-2 to TRBJ2-3, with D perhaps TRBD2 (5 bases). V lost 1 base and J 1 base, leaving 9 bases between the germline ends. CDR1 is SGHTA, CDR2 FQGNSA, per germline. The CDR3 is made up of 15 amino acids. The CDR3 DNA is TGTGCCAGCAGCTTAGGACTACCTGGCACAGATACGCAGTATTTT. This codes for CASSLGLPGTDTQYF.

This clonotype was observed at least ten times. This chain uses TRBV27 with TRBJ2-1; 9 nucleotides agree with TRBD1. The CDR3 has 15 amino acids. The junction had 5 bases not matched to a gene; V was cut back by 4 bases and J by 4 bases. Germline CDR1 MNHEY, CDR2 SMNVEV (reference sequence). This chain's CDR3 is CASSSDRGPYNEQFF. Here the CDR3 DNA reads TGTGCCAGCAGTTCGGACAGGGGACCGTACAATGAGCAGTTCTTC.

This clonotype showed up many times. The chain combines TRBV11-2 with TRBJ1-6, with 8 bases fitting TRBD1. This CDR3 spans 17 amino acids. J lost 8 bases, V lost 0 bases, and 9 bases had no gene match. Per germline, CDR1 SGHAT and CDR2 FQNNGV. CDR3 residues: CASSLDGRGTGDSPLHF. As DNA, the CDR3 is TGTGCCAGCAGCTTAGACGGGAGGGGGACAGGAGATTCACCCCTCCACTTT.

This clonotype was detected ten times or more. V and J are TRBV21-1 and TRBJ1-5; TRBD1, the table's D call, was not compared with the DNA. TRBV21-1 is an annotated pseudogene. This CDR3 is built from 13 residues. The CDR3: CATSRAGNQPQHF. In nucleotides, the CDR3 is TGTGCCACCTCCCGGGCAGGGAATCAGCCCCAGCATTTT.

This chain links TRBV19 with TRBJ2-1, with TRBD2 matching 7 bases. From germline, CDR1 is LNHDA and CDR2 SQIVND (reference sequence). The ends lost 6 bases at V and 6 bases at J; junction bases unmatched: 8. This CDR3 is 14 amino acids long. Here the CDR3 DNA reads TGTGCCAGTAGCGCGGCCCCTAGCGGCAATGAGCAGTTCTTC. Encoded protein: CASSAAPSGNEQFF.

This clonotype was recorded many times. V is TRBV7-8 and J is TRBJ1-4; D perhaps matches TRBD1 (5 bases). V was pared by 1 base and J by 13 bases, with 16 bases between. CDR1 and CDR2 (germline): SGHVS, FQNEAQ. The CDR3 is 14 residues long. The CDR3 DNA reads TGTGCCAGCAGCTTAGATGGGACCTTTGGTGGACTGTTTTTT. It specifies CASSLDGTFGGLFF. The full variable domain, completed using reference TRBV7-8 and TRBJ1-4, is GAGVSQSPRYKVAKRGQDVALRCDPISGHVSLFWYQQALGQGPEFLTYFQNEAQLDKSGLPSDRFFAERPEGSVSTLKIQRTQQEDSAVYLCASSLDGTFGGLFFGSGTQLSVL.

The chain couples TRBV6-6 to TRBJ2-1; D not certain. This CDR3 spans 13 amino acids. Trimming cost V 0 bases and J 6 bases, with 6 bases left between them. Germline lookup yields CDR1 MNHNY and CDR2 SVGAGI (reference sequence). CDR3 residues: CASSYSASNEQFF. The CDR3 DNA is TGTGCCAGCAGTTACTCGGCCTCCAATGAGCAGTTCTTC.

This clonotype was seen a few times. The chain is built from TRBV30 and TRBJ2-1; perhaps TRBD2 as D (6 bases). This CDR3 has 14 amino acids. V lost 4 bases and J lost 6, with 16 bases in between. Germline V lookup: CDR1 GTSNPN, CDR2 SVGIG (reference sequence). Here the CDR3 DNA reads TGTGCCTGGACAGTCGGGACTGGGGTCAATGAGCAGTTCTTC. Translating it yields CAWTVGTGVNEQFF. Full variable domain (rest looked up from reference TRBV30 and TRBJ2-1): SQTIHQWPATLVQPVGSPLSLECTVEGTSNPNLYWYRQAAGRGLQLLFYSVGIGQISSEVPQNLSASRPQDRQFILSSKKLLLSDSGFYLCAWTVGTGVNEQFFGPGTRLTVL.

This clonotype occurred a few times. This chain uses TRBV12-3 or TRBV12-4 with TRBJ2-1; 7 bases fit TRBD1. With V trimmed by 5 bases and J by 2 bases, 0 bases remained unmatched. This CDR3 spans 13 amino acids. The CDR3 bases are TGTGCCAGCAGTCAGGGGGCCTACAATGAGCAGTTCTTC. Amino acid sequence: CASSQGAYNEQFF.

This clonotype was counted many times. This sequence joins TRBV3-1 and TRBJ1-4; maybe TRBD1 (5 bases). The germline gives CDR1 LGHDT, CDR2 YNNKEL (reference sequence). The CDR3 runs 18 residues. Trimming stripped 1 base from V and 4 bases from J, with 19 bases between. Here the CDR3 reads CASSQGGAEGWSNEKLFF. The CDR3 DNA reads as TGTGCCAGCAGCCAAGGGGGCGCTGAGGGCTGGAGTAATGAAAAACTGTTTTTT.

This clonotype was counted ten times or more. This rearrangement joins TRBV12-3 or TRBV12-4 to TRBJ2-3, with unresolved D. Trimming took 7 bases from V and 2 from J, leaving 13 bases between them. The CDR3 extends over 14 amino acids. CDR3 region: CASTDPRVTDTQYF. CDR3 in DNA: TGTGCCAGCACCGACCCCCGGGTCACAGATACGCAGTATTTT.